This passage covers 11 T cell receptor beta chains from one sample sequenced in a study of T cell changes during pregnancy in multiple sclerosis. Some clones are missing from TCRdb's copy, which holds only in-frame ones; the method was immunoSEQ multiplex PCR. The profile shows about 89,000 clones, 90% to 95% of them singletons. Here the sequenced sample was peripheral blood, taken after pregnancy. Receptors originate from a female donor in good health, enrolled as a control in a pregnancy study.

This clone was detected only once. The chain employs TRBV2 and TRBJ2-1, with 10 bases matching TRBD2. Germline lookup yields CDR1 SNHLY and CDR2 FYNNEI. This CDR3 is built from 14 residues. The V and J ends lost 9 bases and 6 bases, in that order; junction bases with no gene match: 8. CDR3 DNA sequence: TGTGCCAGTCGAATAGGACTAGCGGCCAATGAGCAGTTCTTC. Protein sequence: CASRIGLAANEQFF.

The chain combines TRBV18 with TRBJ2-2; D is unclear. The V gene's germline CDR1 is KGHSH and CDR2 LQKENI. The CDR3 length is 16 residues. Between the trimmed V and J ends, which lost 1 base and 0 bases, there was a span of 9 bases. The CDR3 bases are TGTGCCAGCTCACCACAAGACACCTCGAACACCGGGGAGCTGTTTTTT. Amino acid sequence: CASSPQDTSNTGELFF. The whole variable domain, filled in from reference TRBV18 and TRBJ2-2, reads NAGVMQNPRHLVRRRGQEARLRCSPMKGHSHVYWYRQLPEEGLKFMVYLQKENIIDESGMPKERFSAEFPKEGPSILRIQQVVRGDSAAYFCASSPQDTSNTGELFFGEGSRLTVL.

CDR3 residues: CAIRARLAGASAYNEQFF. CDR3 coding DNA: TGTGCCATCAGGGCAAGACTAGCGGGGGCCTCAGCCTACAATGAGCAGTTCTTC. The chain uses TRBV10-3 and TRBJ2-1; 12 bases are a match to TRBD2. The CDR3 has 18 residues. The germline CDR1 and CDR2 sequences are ENHRY and SYGVKD. V lost 6 bases and J lost 2; bases outside the gene matches: 11.

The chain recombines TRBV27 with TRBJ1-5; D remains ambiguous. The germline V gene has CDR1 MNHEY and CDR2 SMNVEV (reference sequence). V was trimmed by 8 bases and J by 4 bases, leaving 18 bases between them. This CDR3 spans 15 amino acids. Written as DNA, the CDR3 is TGTGCCAGCTCCCCAGCCGGGCGAGGGAATCAGCCCCAGCATTTT. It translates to CASSPAGRGNQPQHF.

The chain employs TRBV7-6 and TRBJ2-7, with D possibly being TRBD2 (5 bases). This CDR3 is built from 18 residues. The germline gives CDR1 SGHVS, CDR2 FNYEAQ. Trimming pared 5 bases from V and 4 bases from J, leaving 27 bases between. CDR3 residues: CASSPLRSGLLSGYEQYF. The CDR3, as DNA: TGTGCCAGCAGCCCACTCAGGTCGGGGTTGTTATCGGGGTACGAGCAGTACTTC.

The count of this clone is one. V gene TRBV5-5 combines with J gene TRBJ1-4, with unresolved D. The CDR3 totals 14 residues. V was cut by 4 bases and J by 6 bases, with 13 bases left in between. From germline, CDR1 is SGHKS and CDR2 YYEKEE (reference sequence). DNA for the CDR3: TGTGCCAGCAGCCCGGGAGCGCGGGATGAAAAACTGTTTTTT. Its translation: CASSPGARDEKLFF.

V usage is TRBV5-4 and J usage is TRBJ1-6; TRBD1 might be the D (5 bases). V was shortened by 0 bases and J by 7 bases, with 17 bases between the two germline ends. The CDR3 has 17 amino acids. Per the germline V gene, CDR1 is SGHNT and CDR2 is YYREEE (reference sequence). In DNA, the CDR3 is TGTGCCAGCAGCTTGGGGGGGGAGGGCGCCTCCAATTCACCCCTCCACTTT. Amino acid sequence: CASSLGGEGASNSPLHF.

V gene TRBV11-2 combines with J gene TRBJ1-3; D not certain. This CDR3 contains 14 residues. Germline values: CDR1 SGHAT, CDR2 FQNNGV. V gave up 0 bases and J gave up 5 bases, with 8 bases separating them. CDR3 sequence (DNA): TGTGCCAGCAGCTTAGACTTGGCTCGAAACACCATATATTTT. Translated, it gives CASSLDLARNTIYF. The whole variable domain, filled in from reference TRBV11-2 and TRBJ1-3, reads EAGVAQSPRYKIIEKRQSVAFWCNPISGHATLYWYQQILGQGPKLLIQFQNNGVVDDSQLPKDRFSAERLKGVDSTLKIQPAKLEDSAVYLCASSLDLARNTIYFGEGSWLTVV.

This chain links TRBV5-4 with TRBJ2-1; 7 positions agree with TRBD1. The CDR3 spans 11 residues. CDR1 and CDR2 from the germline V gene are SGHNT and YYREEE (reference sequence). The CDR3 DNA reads TGTGTTTCAGGGGGCTACAATGAGCAGTTCTTC. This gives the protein CVSGGYNEQFF.

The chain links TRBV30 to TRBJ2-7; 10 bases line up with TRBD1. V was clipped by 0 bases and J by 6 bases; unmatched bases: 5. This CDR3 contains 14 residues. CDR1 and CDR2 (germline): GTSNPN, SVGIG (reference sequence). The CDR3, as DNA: TGTGCCTGGAGTGTAATGGGACAGGGGTTCGAGCAGTACTTC. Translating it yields CAWSVMGQGFEQYF. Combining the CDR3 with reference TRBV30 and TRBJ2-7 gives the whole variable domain SQTIHQWPATLVQPVGSPLSLECTVEGTSNPNLYWYRQAAGRGLQLLFYSVGIGQISSEVPQNLSASRPQDRQFILSSKKLLLSDSGFYLCAWSVMGQGFEQYFGPGTRLTVT.

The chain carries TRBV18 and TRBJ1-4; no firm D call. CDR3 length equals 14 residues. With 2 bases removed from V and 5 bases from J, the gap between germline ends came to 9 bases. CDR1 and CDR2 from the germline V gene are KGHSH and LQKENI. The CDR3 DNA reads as TGTGCCAGCTCACCAGTTAGCGACAATGAAAAACTGTTTTTT. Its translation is CASSPVSDNEKLFF.